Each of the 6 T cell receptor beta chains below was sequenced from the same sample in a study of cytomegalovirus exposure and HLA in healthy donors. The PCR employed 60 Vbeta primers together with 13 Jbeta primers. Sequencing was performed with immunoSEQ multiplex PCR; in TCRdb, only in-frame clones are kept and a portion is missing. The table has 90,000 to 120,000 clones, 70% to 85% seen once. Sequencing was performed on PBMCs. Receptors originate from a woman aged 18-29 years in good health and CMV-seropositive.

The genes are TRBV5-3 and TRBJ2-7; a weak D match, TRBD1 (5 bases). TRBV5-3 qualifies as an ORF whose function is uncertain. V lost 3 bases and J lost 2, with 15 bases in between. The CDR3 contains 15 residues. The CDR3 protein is CARSSTQGLPYEQYF. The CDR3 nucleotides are TGTGCCAGAAGCTCAACGCAGGGTTTACCCTACGAGCAGTACTTC.

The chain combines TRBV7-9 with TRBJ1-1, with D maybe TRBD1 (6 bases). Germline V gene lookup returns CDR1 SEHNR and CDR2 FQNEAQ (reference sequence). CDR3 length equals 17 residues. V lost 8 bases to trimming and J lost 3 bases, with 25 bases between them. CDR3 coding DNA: TGTGCCAGCGGTTCCCCTCGGGACAATTCACTCCACACTGAAGCTTTCTTT. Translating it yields CASGSPRDNSLHTEAFF.

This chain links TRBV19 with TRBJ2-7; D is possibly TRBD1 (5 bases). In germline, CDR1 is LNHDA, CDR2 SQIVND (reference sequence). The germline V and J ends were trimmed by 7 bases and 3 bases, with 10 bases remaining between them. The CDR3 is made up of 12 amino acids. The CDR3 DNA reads TGTGCCAGTATTAGCAGGGACTACGAGCAGTACTTC. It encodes CASISRDYEQYF.

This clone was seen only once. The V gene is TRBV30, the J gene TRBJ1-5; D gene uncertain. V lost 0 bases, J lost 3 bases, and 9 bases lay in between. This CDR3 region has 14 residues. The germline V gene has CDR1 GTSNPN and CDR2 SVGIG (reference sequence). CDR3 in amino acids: CAWSVATNNQPQHF. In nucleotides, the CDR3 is TGTGCCTGGAGTGTAGCCACCAACAATCAGCCCCAGCATTTT.

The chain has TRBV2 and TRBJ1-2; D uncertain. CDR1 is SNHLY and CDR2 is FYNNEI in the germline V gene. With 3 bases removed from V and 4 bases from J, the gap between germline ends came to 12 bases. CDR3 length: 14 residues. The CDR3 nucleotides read TGTGCCAGCAGTGACGGAGCAGACCTCTATGGCTACACCTTC. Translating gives CASSDGADLYGYTF.

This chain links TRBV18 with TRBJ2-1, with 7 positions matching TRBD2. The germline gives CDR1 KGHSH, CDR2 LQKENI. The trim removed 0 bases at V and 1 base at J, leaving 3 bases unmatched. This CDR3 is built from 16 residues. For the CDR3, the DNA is TGTGCCAGCTCACCACCGGCGGGAGCGTCCTACAATGAGCAGTTCTTC. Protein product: CASSPPAGASYNEQFF.